This T cell receptor beta chain is from a study of response to subunit inactivated influenza vaccine. Study-level results: Authors proposed each seasonal influenza vaccination draws in few new T cells.

Germline CDR1 SNHLY, CDR2 FYNNEI. The CDR3 is 15 amino acids. Between the trimmed V and J ends, which lost 8 bases and 4 bases, there was a span of 21 bases. This clonotype was observed a handful of times. The antigen remains unidentified. TCRdb reprocessed the RT-PCR reads via MiXCR and lists one record per CDR3 protein. Among about 530,000 distinct CDR3 sequences listed, around 13% were seen once. This TCR derives from a man aged 45-65 years who received an inactivated influenza vaccine. This sequence joins TRBV2 and TRBJ2-7; D remains unclear. The specimen was PBMCs from blood, collected roughly 46 days after vaccination. The CDR3 nucleotides are TGTGCCAGCTCCCGACTGGATCCTAGAACTTACGAGCAGTACTTC. Translated, it gives CASSRLDPRTYEQYF.